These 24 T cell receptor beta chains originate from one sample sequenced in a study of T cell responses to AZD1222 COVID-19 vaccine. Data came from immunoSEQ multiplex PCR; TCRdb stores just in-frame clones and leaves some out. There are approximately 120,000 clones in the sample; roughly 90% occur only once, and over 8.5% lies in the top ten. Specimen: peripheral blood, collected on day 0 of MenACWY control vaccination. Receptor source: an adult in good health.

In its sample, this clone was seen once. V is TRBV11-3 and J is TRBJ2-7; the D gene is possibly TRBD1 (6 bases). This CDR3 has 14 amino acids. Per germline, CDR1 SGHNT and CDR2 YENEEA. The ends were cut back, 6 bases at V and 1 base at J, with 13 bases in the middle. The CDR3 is CASSHRDNSYEQYF. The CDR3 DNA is TGTGCCAGCAGTCACCGGGACAATTCCTACGAGCAGTACTTC.

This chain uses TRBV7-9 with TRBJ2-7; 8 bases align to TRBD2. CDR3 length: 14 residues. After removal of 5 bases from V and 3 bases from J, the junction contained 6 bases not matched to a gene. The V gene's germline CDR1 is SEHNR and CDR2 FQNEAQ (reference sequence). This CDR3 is CASSPPGGLYEQYF. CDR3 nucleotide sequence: TGTGCCAGCAGCCCCCCGGGAGGGCTCTACGAGCAGTACTTC.

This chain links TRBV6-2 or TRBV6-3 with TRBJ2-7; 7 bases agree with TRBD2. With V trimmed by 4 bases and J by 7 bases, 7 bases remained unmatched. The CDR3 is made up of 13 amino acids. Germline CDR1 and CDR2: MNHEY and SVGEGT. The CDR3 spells CASSSRGVREQYF. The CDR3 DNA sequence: TGTGCCAGCAGTTCCCGGGGGGTCCGGGAGCAGTACTTC.

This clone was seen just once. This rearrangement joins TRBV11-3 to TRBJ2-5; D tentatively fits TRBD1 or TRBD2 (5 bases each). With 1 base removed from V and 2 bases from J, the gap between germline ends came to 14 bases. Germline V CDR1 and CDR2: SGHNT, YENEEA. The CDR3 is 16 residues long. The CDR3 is CASSLGRWGNQETQYF. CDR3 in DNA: TGTGCCAGCAGCTTAGGTCGATGGGGGAATCAAGAGACCCAGTACTTC.

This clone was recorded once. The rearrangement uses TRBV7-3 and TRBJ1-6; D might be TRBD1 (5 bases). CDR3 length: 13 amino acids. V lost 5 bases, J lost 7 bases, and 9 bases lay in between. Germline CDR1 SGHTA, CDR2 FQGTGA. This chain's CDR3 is CASSPGANSPLHF. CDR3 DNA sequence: TGTGCCAGCAGCCCCGGGGCAAATTCACCCCTCCACTTT.

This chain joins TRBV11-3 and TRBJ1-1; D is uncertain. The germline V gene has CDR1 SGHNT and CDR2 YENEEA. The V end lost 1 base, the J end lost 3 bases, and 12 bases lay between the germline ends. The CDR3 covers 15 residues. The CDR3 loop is CASSLGSSWDTEAFF. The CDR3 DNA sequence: TGTGCCAGCAGCTTAGGGAGTTCCTGGGACACTGAAGCTTTCTTT.

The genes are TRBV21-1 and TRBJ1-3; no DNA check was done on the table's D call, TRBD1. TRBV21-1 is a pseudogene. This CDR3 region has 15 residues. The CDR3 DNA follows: TGTGCCAGCAGCAACAGGGATTCTCAAGGAAACACCATATATTTT. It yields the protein CASSNRDSQGNTIYF.

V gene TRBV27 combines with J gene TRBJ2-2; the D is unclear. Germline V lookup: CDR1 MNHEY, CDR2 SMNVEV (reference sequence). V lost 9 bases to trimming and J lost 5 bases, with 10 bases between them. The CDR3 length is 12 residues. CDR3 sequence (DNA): TGTGCCAGAGTCAAATGGACCGGGGAGCTGTTTTTT. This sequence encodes CARVKWTGELFF.

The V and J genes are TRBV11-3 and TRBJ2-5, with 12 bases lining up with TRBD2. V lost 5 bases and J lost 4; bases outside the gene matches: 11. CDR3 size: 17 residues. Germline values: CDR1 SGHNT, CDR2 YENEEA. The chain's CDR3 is CASSPWASGRGGETQYF. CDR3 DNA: TGTGCCAGCAGCCCCTGGGCTAGCGGGAGGGGAGGAGAGACCCAGTACTTC. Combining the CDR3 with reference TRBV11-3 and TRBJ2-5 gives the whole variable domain EAGVVQSPRYKIIEKKQPVAFWCNPISGHNTLYWYLQNLGQGPELLIRYENEEAVDDSQLPKDRFSAERLKGVDSTLKIQPAELGDSAVYLCASSPWASGRGGETQYFGPGTRLLVL.

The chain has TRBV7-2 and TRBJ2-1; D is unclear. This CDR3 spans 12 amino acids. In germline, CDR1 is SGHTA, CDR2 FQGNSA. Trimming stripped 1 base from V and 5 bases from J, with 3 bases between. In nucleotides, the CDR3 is TGTGCCAGCAGCTTAGGAAACAATGAGCAGTTCTTC. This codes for CASSLGNNEQFF.

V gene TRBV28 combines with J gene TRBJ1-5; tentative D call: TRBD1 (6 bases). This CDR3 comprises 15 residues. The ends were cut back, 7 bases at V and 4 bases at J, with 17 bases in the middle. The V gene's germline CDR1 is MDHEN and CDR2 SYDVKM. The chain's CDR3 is CASTGGRGRNQPQHF. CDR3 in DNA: TGTGCCAGCACCGGGGGCCGGGGGAGAAATCAGCCCCAGCATTTT.

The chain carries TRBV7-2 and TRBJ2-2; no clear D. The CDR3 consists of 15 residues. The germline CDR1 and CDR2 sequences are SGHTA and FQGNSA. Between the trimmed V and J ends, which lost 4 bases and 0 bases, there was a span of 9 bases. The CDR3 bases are TGTGCCAGCAGCTCCGGACGGGCGAACACCGGGGAGCTGTTTTTT. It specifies CASSSGRANTGELFF.

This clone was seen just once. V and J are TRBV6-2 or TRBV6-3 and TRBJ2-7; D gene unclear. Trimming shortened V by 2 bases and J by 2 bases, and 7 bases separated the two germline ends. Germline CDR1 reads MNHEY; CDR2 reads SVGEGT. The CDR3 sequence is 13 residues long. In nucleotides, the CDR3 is TGTGCCAGCAGTTACGCTTCCACCTACGAGCAGTACTTC. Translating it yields CASSYASTYEQYF.

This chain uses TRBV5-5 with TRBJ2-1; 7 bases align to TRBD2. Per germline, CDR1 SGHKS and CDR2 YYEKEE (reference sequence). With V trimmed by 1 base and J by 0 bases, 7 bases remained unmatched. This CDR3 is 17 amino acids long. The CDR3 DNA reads TGTGCCAGCAGCTTGAGGCCAGCGGGGACCTCCTACAATGAGCAGTTCTTC. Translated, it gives CASSLRPAGTSYNEQFF.

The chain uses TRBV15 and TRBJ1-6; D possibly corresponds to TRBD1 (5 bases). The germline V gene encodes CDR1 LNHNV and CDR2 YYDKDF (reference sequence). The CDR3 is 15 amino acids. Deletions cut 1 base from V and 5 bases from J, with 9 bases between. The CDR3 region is CATSRGQTDNSPLHF. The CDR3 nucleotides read TGTGCCACCAGCAGAGGACAGACCGATAATTCACCCCTCCACTTT.

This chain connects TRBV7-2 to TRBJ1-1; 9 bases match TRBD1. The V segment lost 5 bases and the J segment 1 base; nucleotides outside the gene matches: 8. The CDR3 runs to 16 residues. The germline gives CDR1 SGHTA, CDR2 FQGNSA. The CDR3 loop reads CASSARPGQGNTEAFF. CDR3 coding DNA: TGTGCCAGCAGCGCTCGACCGGGACAGGGGAACACTGAAGCTTTCTTT. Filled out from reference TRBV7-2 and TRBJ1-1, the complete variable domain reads GAGVSQSPSNKVTEKGKDVELRCDPISGHTALYWYRQSLGQGLEFLIYFQGNSAPDKSGLPSDRFSAERTGGSVSTLTIQRTQQEDSAVYLCASSARPGQGNTEAFFGQGTRLTVV.

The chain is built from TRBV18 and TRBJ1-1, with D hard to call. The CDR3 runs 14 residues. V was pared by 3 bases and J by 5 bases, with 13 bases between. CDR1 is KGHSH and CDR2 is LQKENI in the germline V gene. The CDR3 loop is CASSPPAPPTEAFF. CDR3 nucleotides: TGTGCCAGCTCACCTCCGGCCCCACCGACTGAAGCTTTCTTT.

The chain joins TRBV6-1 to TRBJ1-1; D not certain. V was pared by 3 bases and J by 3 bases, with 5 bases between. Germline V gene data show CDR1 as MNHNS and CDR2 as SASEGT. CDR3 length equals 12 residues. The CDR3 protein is CASSDYYTEAFF. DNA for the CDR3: TGTGCCAGCAGTGATTACTACACTGAAGCTTTCTTT.

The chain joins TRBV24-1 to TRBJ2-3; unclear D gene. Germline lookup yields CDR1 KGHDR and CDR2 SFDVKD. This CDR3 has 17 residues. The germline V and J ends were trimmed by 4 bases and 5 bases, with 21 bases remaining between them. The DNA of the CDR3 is TGTGCCACCAGTGACCGTGGTCCTACCGGGTCTGTAGATACGCAGTATTTT. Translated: CATSDRGPTGSVDTQYF.

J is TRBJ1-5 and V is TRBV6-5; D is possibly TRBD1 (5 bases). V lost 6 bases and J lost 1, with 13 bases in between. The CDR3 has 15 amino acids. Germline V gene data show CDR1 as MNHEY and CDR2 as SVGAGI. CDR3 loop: CASSPGFGSNQPQHF. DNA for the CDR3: TGTGCCAGCAGCCCAGGGTTTGGGAGCAATCAGCCCCAGCATTTT.

In DNA form, the CDR3 reads TGTGCCTGGAGTGGTAACTATGGCTACACCTTC. Translation: CAWSGNYGYTF. The chain joins TRBV30 to TRBJ1-2; no clear D. CDR3 length: 11 amino acids. Between the trimmed V and J ends, which lost 1 base and 1 base, there was a span of 1 base. Germline loops: CDR1 GTSNPN, CDR2 SVGIG (reference sequence).

The CDR3 nucleotides are TGTGCCTGGAGTGGACCCCTAGGGAATGAGCAGTTCTTC. Amino acids: CAWSGPLGNEQFF. The rearrangement joins TRBV30 to TRBJ2-1; D is uncertain. V lost 1 base and J 7 bases, leaving 11 bases between the germline ends. Germline lookup yields CDR1 GTSNPN and CDR2 SVGIG (reference sequence). The CDR3 is 13 amino acids.

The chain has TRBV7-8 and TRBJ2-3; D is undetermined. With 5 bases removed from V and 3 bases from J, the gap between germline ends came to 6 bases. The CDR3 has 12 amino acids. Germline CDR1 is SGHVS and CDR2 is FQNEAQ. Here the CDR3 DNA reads TGTGCCAGCAGCCCCCGGACAGATACGCAGTATTTT. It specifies CASSPRTDTQYF.

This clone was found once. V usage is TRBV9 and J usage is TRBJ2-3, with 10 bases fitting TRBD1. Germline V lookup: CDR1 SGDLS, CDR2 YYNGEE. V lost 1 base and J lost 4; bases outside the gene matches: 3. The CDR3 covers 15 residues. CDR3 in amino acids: CASSVPGTGADTQYF. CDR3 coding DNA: TGTGCCAGCAGCGTACCAGGGACAGGGGCAGATACGCAGTATTTT.